Listed here are 27 T cell receptor beta chains from one sample, sequenced in a study of breast tumors, draining lymph nodes, adjacent tissues (dated by TCRdb to about 2016). Receptor amplification or capture employed multiplex PCR. Instrument used: Illumina HiSeq 2000. TCRdb itself trimmed the public reads at Q25 with fastp, ran MiXCR and retained productive beta chains. All rows with the same CDR3 protein become a single entry with the most common DNA and genes. Here the sample has fewer than 150,000 distinct CDR3 sequences; 21% occur a single time. 2.2% of the sample belongs to the ten largest clones. Lymph node samples were obtained from the axillary draining lymph nodes of breast cancer patients. Sample: axillary lymph node tissue. These receptors all stem from a female donor with breast cancer. Some clones in this sample may be carry-over from other donors' samples.

Turning to this clonotype: Since a much larger clone is just one base distant, this may be a read error. The chain's CDR3 is CAGSQEGGAYGYTF. The DNA for the CDR3 is TGTGCCGGCAGCCAAGAAGGGGGGGCCTATGGCTACACCTTC. The rearrangement uses TRBV4-2 and TRBJ1-2; tentative D call: TRBD1 (6 bases). Germline lookup yields CDR1 LGHNA and CDR2 YNFKEQ. The CDR3 has 14 residues.

Notes on this clonotype: Because the CDR3 is missing its conserved closing phenylalanine or tryptophan, this is likely a read error. This sequence joins TRBV18 and TRBJ2-3; D is uncertain. CDR3 size: 14 residues. Looked up from germline, CDR1 is KGHSH and CDR2 is LQKENI. V lost 3 bases and J 0 bases, leaving 7 bases between the germline ends. The CDR3 region has the DNA TGTGCCAGCTCACCTAGCACAAGCACAGATACGCAGTATTGT. As protein: CASSPSTSTDTQYC.

This clonotype showed up just a few times. The chain uses TRBV11-1 and TRBJ1-3; D gene uncertain. Between the trimmed V and J ends, which lost 1 base and 0 bases, there was a span of 7 bases. Germline-derived CDR1 and CDR2 are SGHAT and FQDESV (reference sequence). This CDR3 is 15 amino acids long. CDR3: CASSLDVYSGNTIYF. In nucleotides, the CDR3 is TGTGCCAGCAGCTTAGACGTTTACTCTGGAAACACCATATATTTT.

In its sample, this clonotype was seen a few times. The V call is TRBV28, the J call TRBJ1-2; TRBD1 is a possible D gene (5 bases). V was shortened by 6 bases and J by 1 base, with 15 bases between the two germline ends. The germline CDR1 and CDR2 sequences are MDHEN and SYDVKM. This CDR3 spans 15 amino acids. CDR3 sequence: CASSTLGHNNYGYTF. In DNA form, the CDR3 reads TGTGCCAGCAGCACCCTGGGGCACAATAACTATGGCTACACCTTC.

This clonotype occurred many times. The chain links TRBV29-1 to TRBJ2-2; a possible D gene is TRBD1 (5 bases). The V and J ends lost 3 bases and 4 bases respectively, with 9 bases between them. This CDR3 comprises 13 residues. Germline values: CDR1 SQVTM, CDR2 ANQGSEA. Here the CDR3 DNA reads TGCAGCGTTGACCAGGGTCGCACCGGGGAGCTGTTTTTT. Translation: CSVDQGRTGELFF.

This clonotype has at least ten counts. The chain recombines TRBV10-3 with TRBJ1-2; perhaps TRBD1 as D (6 bases). Trimming pared 4 bases from V and 11 bases from J, leaving 17 bases between. Germline V gene data show CDR1 as ENHRY and CDR2 as SYGVKD. This CDR3 is built from 13 residues. CDR3: CAISAGAGDRYTF. CDR3 DNA: TGTGCCATCAGTGCGGGGGCAGGGGATAGGTACACCTTC.

This clonotype was observed many times. The junction and the germline gene differ at one end; a read error may be behind it. This chain uses TRBV20-1 with TRBJ2-1; 10 nucleotides line up with TRBD1. In germline, CDR1 is DFQATT, CDR2 SNEGSKA (reference sequence). CDR3 length: 15 residues. CDR3 nucleotide sequence: TGCTGTGCAGGGGGACAGGGGTCTTCCTACAATGAGCAGTTCTTC. Its translation is CCAGGQGSSYNEQFF.

This clonotype was seen many times. This chain uses TRBV6-5 with TRBJ2-3, with TRBD1 matching over 8 bases. V lost 6 bases to trimming and J lost 6 bases; unmatched junction nucleotides: 8. The germline gives CDR1 MNHEY, CDR2 SVGAGI. There are 14 residues in the CDR3. CDR3 protein: CASSLGTGIDTQYF. The CDR3 bases are TGTGCCAGCAGCCTGGGGACAGGTATCGATACGCAGTATTTT.

A remark on this clonotype: A much larger clone lies a single base off, so this may be a read error. The J gene is TRBJ2-7, the V gene TRBV27, with D perhaps TRBD1 (5 bases). This CDR3 has 14 residues. Deletions cut 3 bases from V and 2 bases from J, with 11 bases between. The V gene's germline CDR1 is MNHEY and CDR2 SMNVEV (reference sequence). The CDR3 nucleotides are TGTGCCAGCAGTTTTCAGGGTGCTGCCTACGAGCAGTACTTC. This codes for CASSFQGAAYEQYF.

This clonotype occurred many times. The V gene is TRBV11-2, the J gene TRBJ2-3; a possible D gene is TRBD2 (5 bases). The CDR3 is 12 residues long. V dropped 3 bases and J dropped 9 bases, with 10 bases sitting between them. Germline assignment: CDR1 SGHAT and CDR2 FQNNGV. The CDR3 DNA sequence: TGTGCCAGCAGCTTCGCCAGCGGAACGCAGTATTTT. This codes for CASSFASGTQYF.

This clonotype showed up many times. The J gene is TRBJ1-5, the V gene TRBV10-3; possible D gene TRBD1, 5 bases. V was pared by 8 bases and J by 6 bases, with 11 bases between. CDR3 size: 12 residues. Germline values: CDR1 ENHRY, CDR2 SYGVKD. The DNA for the CDR3 is TGTGCCATCTCATCGGGGGTTCAGCCCCAGCATTTT. As protein: CAISSGVQPQHF.

J is TRBJ1-5 and V is TRBV28; perhaps TRBD1 as D (5 bases). The CDR3 is made up of 12 amino acids. Trimming removed 7 bases at V and 7 bases at J, with 11 bases between. Germline CDR1 is MDHEN and CDR2 is SYDVKM. CDR3 protein: CASKQVGQPQHF. The DNA of the CDR3 is TGTGCCAGCAAACAGGTGGGGCAGCCCCAGCATTTT. Supplemented by reference TRBV28 and TRBJ1-5, the full variable domain reads DVKVTQSSRYLVKRTGEKVFLECVQDMDHENMFWYRQDPGLGLRLIYFSYDVKMKEKGDIPEGYSVSREKKERFSLILESASTNQTSMYLCASKQVGQPQHFGDGTRLSIL.

The sample holds many counts of this clonotype. The chain recombines TRBV10-2 with TRBJ2-5; TRBD2 agrees at 7 bases. The germline V gene has CDR1 WSHSY and CDR2 SAAADI. With V trimmed by 4 bases and J by 5 bases, 7 bases remained unmatched. The CDR3 has 14 residues. Here the CDR3 DNA reads TGCGCCAGCAGTGTTGGGAGGGTATGGGAGACCCAGTACTTC. It specifies CASSVGRVWETQYF.

In regard to this clonotype: Given a much more abundant clone one base away, this may be a read error. The chain carries TRBV10-3 and TRBJ2-2; tentatively, D is TRBD1 (6 bases). This CDR3 spans 14 amino acids. V lost 11 bases, J lost 4 bases, and 17 bases lay in between. The germline gives CDR1 ENHRY, CDR2 SYGVKD. The CDR3 sequence: CASLGAVGTGELFF. CDR3 sequence (DNA): TGTGCCTCATTGGGGGCGGTTGGCACCGGGGAGCTGTTTTTT.

This clonotype was observed many times. This sequence joins TRBV6-6 and TRBJ1-2; weak D call: TRBD1 (5 bases). This CDR3 region has 13 residues. Trimming removed 6 bases at V and 2 bases at J, with 10 bases between. The germline gives CDR1 MNHNY, CDR2 SVGAGI (reference sequence). The CDR3 protein is CASRLGENYGYTF. The CDR3 DNA follows: TGTGCCAGCAGACTGGGGGAAAACTATGGCTACACCTTC.

This clonotype was found many times. The chain recombines TRBV10-1 with TRBJ2-3, with D perhaps matching TRBD2 (6 bases). V lost 3 bases, J lost 4 bases, and 14 bases lay in between. Germline V gives CDR1 WNHNN, CDR2 SYGVQD (reference sequence). The CDR3 is 15 amino acids. CDR3 protein: CASSDHTGEADTQYF. The DNA for the CDR3 is TGCGCCAGCAGTGATCATACGGGAGAGGCAGATACGCAGTATTTT.

This clonotype was seen at least ten times. The V gene is TRBV30, the J gene TRBJ2-2, with D possibly being TRBD1 (6 bases). V gave up 0 bases and J gave up 3 bases, with 11 bases separating them. The CDR3 runs 15 residues. The germline gives CDR1 GTSNPN, CDR2 SVGIG (reference sequence). CDR3 loop: CAWSVRTGHTGELFF. The CDR3 coding sequence is TGTGCCTGGAGTGTACGCACAGGGCACACCGGGGAGCTGTTTTTT. The entire variable domain, with the rest obtained from reference TRBV30 and TRBJ2-2, is as follows: SQTIHQWPATLVQPVGSPLSLECTVEGTSNPNLYWYRQAAGRGLQLLFYSVGIGQISSEVPQNLSASRPQDRQFILSSKKLLLSDSGFYLCAWSVRTGHTGELFFGEGSRLTVL.

This clonotype has only a few counts. The chain recombines TRBV19 with TRBJ1-3; D is unresolved. With 8 bases removed from V and 0 bases from J, the gap between germline ends came to 20 bases. Germline V CDR1 and CDR2: LNHDA, SQIVND (reference sequence). CDR3 length: 17 residues. The CDR3, as DNA: TGTGCCAGTGGCCCCACGCACAGAGTCTACTCTGGAAACACCATATATTTT. This gives the protein CASGPTHRVYSGNTIYF. Variable domain in full (rest from reference TRBV19 and TRBJ1-3): DGGITQSPKYLFRKEGQNVTLSCEQNLNHDAMYWYRQDPGQGLRLIYYSQIVNDFQKGDIAEGYSVSREKKESFPLTVTSAQKNPTAFYLCASGPTHRVYSGNTIYFGEGSWLTVV.

At least ten counts were recorded for this clonotype. The V gene is TRBV28, the J gene TRBJ1-2; D not resolved. The CDR3 loop spans 16 amino acids. Germline V gene sequence: CDR1 MDHEN, CDR2 SYDVKM. V was pared by 3 bases and J by 0 bases, with 14 bases between. CDR3 sequence (DNA): TGTGCCAGCAGTTTGGGCCCCCCTACAGCTAACTATGGCTACACCTTC. This translates into CASSLGPPTANYGYTF.

The chain is built from TRBV19 and TRBJ2-3, with TRBD2 as a possible D gene (6 bases). V gave up 8 bases and J gave up 0 bases, with 18 bases separating them. From germline, CDR1 is LNHDA and CDR2 SQIVND (reference sequence). The CDR3 is made up of 16 amino acids. Here the CDR3 reads CASQPGPGRSTDTQYF. CDR3 coding DNA: TGTGCCAGTCAACCAGGACCCGGGAGAAGCACAGATACGCAGTATTTT.

At least ten counts were recorded for this clonotype. This chain joins TRBV6-1 and TRBJ2-3; D gene unclear. V gave up 6 bases and J gave up 0 bases, with 13 bases separating them. There are 15 residues in the CDR3. Germline values: CDR1 MNHNS, CDR2 SASEGT. The CDR3 DNA reads as TGTGCCAGCAGAGAACGGCAACGGAGCACAGATACGCAGTATTTT. It yields the protein CASRERQRSTDTQYF.

This clonotype was recorded many times. The rearrangement joins TRBV19 to TRBJ1-6; tentative D call: TRBD1 (5 bases). The CDR3 runs 16 residues. The germline gives CDR1 LNHDA, CDR2 SQIVND (reference sequence). V dropped 5 bases and J dropped 6 bases, with 17 bases sitting between them. The CDR3 region is CASSETHWDGNSPLHF. The CDR3 coding sequence is TGTGCCAGTAGTGAGACCCATTGGGACGGTAATTCACCCCTCCACTTT. Full variable domain (rest looked up from reference TRBV19 and TRBJ1-6): DGGITQSPKYLFRKEGQNVTLSCEQNLNHDAMYWYRQDPGQGLRLIYYSQIVNDFQKGDIAEGYSVSREKKESFPLTVTSAQKNPTAFYLCASSETHWDGNSPLHFGNGTRLTVT.

This clonotype occurred many times. This chain joins TRBV9 and TRBJ2-1, with D perhaps matching TRBD2 (5 bases). The CDR3 runs to 14 residues. V was pared by 4 bases and J by 10 bases, with 18 bases between. Germline CDR1 SGDLS, CDR2 YYNGEE. In nucleotides, the CDR3 is TGTGCCAGCAGCACAAGGGCAGCGTCGGGGGAGCAGTTCTTC. Translation: CASSTRAASGEQFF. The whole variable domain, filled in from reference TRBV9 and TRBJ2-1, reads DSGVTQTPKHLITATGQRVTLRCSPRSGDLSVYWYQQSLDQGLQFLIQYYNGEERAKGNILERFSAQQFPDLHSELNLSSLELGDSALYFCASSTRAASGEQFFGPGTRLTVL.

Ten or more counts support this clonotype. The chain couples TRBV15 to TRBJ1-4; unclear D gene. The CDR3 is 15 residues long. CDR1 is LNHNV and CDR2 is YYDKDF in the germline V gene (reference sequence). Between the trimmed V and J ends, which lost 1 base and 2 bases, there was a span of 8 bases. In DNA, the CDR3 is TGTGCCACCAGCAGAGGAATCGGGACTAATGAAAAACTGTTTTTT. Protein product: CATSRGIGTNEKLFF.

This clonotype was recorded at least ten times. The chain employs TRBV7-9 and TRBJ2-7; TRBD2 agrees at 10 bases. The junction had 12 bases not matched to a gene; V was cut back by 5 bases and J by 5 bases. The CDR3 is made up of 16 amino acids. Germline V gene sequence: CDR1 SEHNR, CDR2 FQNEAQ (reference sequence). CDR3 in amino acids: CASSPTSSGSYDEQYF. In DNA, the CDR3 is TGTGCCAGCAGCCCGACCTCTAGCGGGAGTTACGACGAGCAGTACTTC. The full variable domain, in which reference TRBV7-9 and TRBJ2-7 provide the parts outside the CDR3, is DTGVSQNPRHKITKRGQNVTFRCDPISEHNRLYWYRQTLGQGPEFLTYFQNEAQLEKSRLLSDRFSAERPKGSFSTLEIQRTEQGDSAMYLCASSPTSSGSYDEQYFGPGTRLTVT.

As regards this clonotype: Just one base apart from a much larger clone, this may be a read error. V is TRBV27 and J is TRBJ1-3, with TRBD1 matching over 8 bases. CDR1 is MNHEY and CDR2 is SMNVEV in the germline V gene (reference sequence). This CDR3 contains 15 residues. With V trimmed by 5 bases and J by 3 bases, 6 bases remained unmatched. The DNA for the CDR3 is TGTGCCAGCAGTGTGACAGGGGTCCTTGGAAACACCATATATTTT. This codes for CASSVTGVLGNTIYF.

At least ten counts were recorded for this clonotype. V usage is TRBV2 and J usage is TRBJ2-2, with D possibly TRBD2 on 6 matching bases. V lost 3 bases and J lost 0, with 8 bases in between. The CDR3 is 15 amino acids. The germline CDR1 and CDR2 sequences are SNHLY and FYNNEI. The CDR3 DNA reads TGTGCCAGCAGTGAGACTAGTCCGAACACCGGGGAGCTGTTTTTT. It translates to CASSETSPNTGELFF.